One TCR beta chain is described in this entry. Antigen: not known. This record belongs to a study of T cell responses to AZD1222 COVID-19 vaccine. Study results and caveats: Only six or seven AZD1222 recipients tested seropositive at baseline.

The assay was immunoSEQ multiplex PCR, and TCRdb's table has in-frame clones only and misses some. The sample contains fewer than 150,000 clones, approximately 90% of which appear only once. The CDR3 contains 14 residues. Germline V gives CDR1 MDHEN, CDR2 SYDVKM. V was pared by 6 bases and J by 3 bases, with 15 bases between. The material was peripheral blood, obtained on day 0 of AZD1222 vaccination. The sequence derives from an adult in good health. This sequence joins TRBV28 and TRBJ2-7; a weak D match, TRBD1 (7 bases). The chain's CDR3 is CASRGDREDYEQYF. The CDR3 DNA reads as TGTGCCAGCAGGGGAGACAGGGAGGACTACGAGCAGTACTTC.